The present T cell receptor beta chain was sequenced within a study of T cells in localized non-small cell lung cancer. Clones were sequenced by immunoSEQ multiplex PCR, and TCRdb holds only the in-frame ones, with some missing. Of about 12,000 clones listed, around 84% are singletons. The study's findings and limits: Heterogeneity is still possible, as just one tumor region was sequenced. Within adjacent lung there appeared a median around 55 of the top 100 tumor clones.

V lost 7 bases and J lost 6, with 17 bases in between. The CDR3 sequence is 14 residues long. The germline gives CDR1 SGDLS, CDR2 YYNGEE. Details on this clone: Its target is unknown.

Sample: peripheral blood, taken before any cancer treatment. The gene calls are TRBV9 and TRBJ1-3; perhaps TRBD1 as D (6 bases). The source is a male donor aged 60 or over with stage I squamous cell lung carcinoma. The CDR3: CASSRGGAENTIYF. CDR3 nucleotides: TGTGCCAGCTCTCGCGGGGGGGCTGAAAACACCATATATTTT.